The TCR beta chain described here comes from a study of response to subunit inactivated influenza vaccine. Study observations and caveats: Few new T cells, the authors suggested, are recruited by each seasonal influenza vaccination.

From germline, CDR1 is SGHTA and CDR2 FQGTGA. The V and J ends lost 5 bases and 4 bases, in that order; junction bases with no gene match: 3. The length of the CDR3 is 14 residues. In TCRdb, the RT-PCR reads were re-called with MiXCR into one record per CDR3 protein. This table has 700,000 to 900,000 distinct CDR3 sequences, 21% appearing once. On this clonotype itself: Its antigen is still unknown.

This TCR was sampled from a man over 45 who received an inactivated influenza vaccine. The V and J genes are TRBV7-3 and TRBJ2-1, with 9 positions matching TRBD2. The sample consisted of PBMCs from blood, taken roughly 5 days after vaccination. DNA of the CDR3: TGTGCCAGCAGCCTAGCGGGGTTTTACAATGAGCAGTTCTTC. As protein: CASSLAGFYNEQFF.